The next 14 T cell receptor beta chains were all read from a single sample in a study of spatial heterogeneity in lung cancer. TCRdb passed the 5' RACE reads through MiXCR, listing each CDR3 protein once. The sample carries around 4,000 distinct CDR3 sequences, about 22% recorded once. The time point was: sample taken at primary tumor resection. Material for sequencing was whole RNA from tumor, nontumor lung or frozen PBMC, left unsorted. The material sequenced was normal lung tissue next to the tumor, taken at surgery. These receptors came from a female donor with early-stage non-small cell lung cancer.

Remarks on this clonotype: Since it is a stray read in a library aimed at alpha chains, this beta chain has a size that is not meaningful. J is TRBJ2-1 and V is TRBV7-8; perhaps TRBD1 as D (5 bases). The CDR3 sequence is 12 residues long. Germline CDR1 reads SGHVS; CDR2 reads FQNEAQ. Deletions cut 1 base from V and 9 bases from J, with 7 bases between. This CDR3 reads CASSLGGTEQFF. In DNA, the CDR3 is TGTGCCAGCAGCTTAGGGGGCACTGAGCAGTTCTTC.

In this sample, this clonotype is medium-sized. The library was designed around alpha chains, so this beta chain is a stray read whose abundance carries little weight. The rearrangement links TRBV28 to TRBJ2-5; D gene uncertain. Looked up from germline, CDR1 is MDHEN and CDR2 is SYDVKM. The V gene lost 5 bases and the J gene lost 4 bases, with 5 bases spanning the gap. CDR3 size: 11 residues. Here the CDR3 reads CASSQSETQYF. CDR3 in DNA: TGTGCCAGCAGTCAATCAGAGACCCAGTACTTC.

This clonotype has at least ten counts. This beta chain was picked up by a library intended for alpha chains and is off target, so its count carries little meaning. The chain joins TRBV14 to TRBJ2-1, with D unresolved. CDR3 size: 11 residues. The germline CDR1 and CDR2 sequences are SGHDN and FVKESK. The germline V and J ends were trimmed by 3 bases and 5 bases, with 2 bases remaining between them. Here the CDR3 DNA reads TGTGCCAGCAGCCATAACAATGAGCAGTTCTTC. Translating gives CASSHNNEQFF.

By share of the sample, this clonotype is medium-sized (0.01 to 0.1%). This beta chain slipped into a library made for alpha chains as a stray read, so its size is not meaningful. The chain joins TRBV7-2 to TRBJ2-1; a weak D match, TRBD2 (6 bases). The CDR3 is made up of 14 amino acids. Germline lookup yields CDR1 SGHTA and CDR2 FQGNSA. Deletions cut 0 bases from V and 10 bases from J, with 13 bases between. CDR3 loop: CASSLAGEVVEQFF. CDR3 bases: TGTGCCAGCAGCTTAGCGGGGGAGGTCGTAGAGCAGTTCTTC.

This clonotype occurred a few times. Little can be read into the size of this beta chain, an off-target read in a library designed for alpha chains. This sequence joins TRBV30 and TRBJ1-5; D is undetermined. This CDR3 is built from 14 residues. Trimming left V 3 bases short and J 6 bases short, with 15 bases between. Germline CDR1 reads GTSNPN; CDR2 reads SVGIG (reference sequence). CDR3 loop: CAWSPASGFQPQHF. As DNA, the CDR3 is TGTGCCTGGAGCCCTGCAAGTGGGTTTCAGCCCCAGCATTTT.

Notes on this clonotype: Little can be read into the size of this beta chain, an off-target read in a library designed for alpha chains. J is TRBJ2-7 and V is TRBV20-1; 9 nucleotides align to TRBD1. This CDR3 region has 12 residues. CDR1 is DFQATT and CDR2 is SNEGSKA in the germline V gene (reference sequence). V dropped 6 bases and J dropped 7; count of bases not matched to a gene: 7. The CDR3 reads CSAQQGAREQYF. CDR3 DNA: TGCAGTGCACAACAGGGGGCGCGAGAGCAGTACTTC.

This clonotype is medium-sized by share. Found in a library prepared for alpha chains, this beta chain is an off-target read, and its abundance has little meaning. This chain uses TRBV29-1 with TRBJ2-7; D is tentatively TRBD1 or TRBD2 (5 bases each). The CDR3 contains 15 residues. Deletions cut 2 bases from V and 6 bases from J, with 20 bases between. Looked up from germline, CDR1 is SQVTM and CDR2 is ANQGSEA. This chain's CDR3 is CSVERAGQGVSEQYF. CDR3 sequence (DNA): TGCAGCGTTGAAAGGGCGGGTCAGGGTGTTTCCGAGCAGTACTTC.

By its share, this clonotype is medium-sized. The library was built for alpha chains, so this beta chain is an off-target read and its size means little. The chain recombines TRBV5-1 with TRBJ2-1; TRBD2 agrees at 10 bases. Looked up from germline, CDR1 is SGHRS and CDR2 is YFSETQ. The CDR3 is 14 residues long. The J segment lost 6 bases and the V segment lost 2 bases, leaving 2 bases of the junction unmatched. The CDR3 DNA is TGCGCCAGCAGCTTTAGCGGGGGGACCAATGAGCAGTTCTTC. Translated, it gives CASSFSGGTNEQFF.

A note on this clonotype: The library was built for alpha chains, so this beta chain is an off-target read and its size means little. This sequence joins TRBV4-3 and TRBJ2-7; 7 positions agree with TRBD1. CDR3 size: 15 residues. The J segment lost 2 bases and the V segment lost 3 bases, leaving 7 bases of the junction unmatched. Germline CDR1 is LGHNA and CDR2 is YSLEER. CDR3 residues: CASSQIQGTTYEQYF. For the CDR3, the DNA is TGCGCCAGCAGCCAGATACAGGGGACAACCTACGAGCAGTACTTC.

Judged by abundance, this clonotype is medium-sized. The size of this beta chain means little, since it is a stray read in a library made for alpha chains. The rearrangement joins TRBV7-2 to TRBJ1-1; 7 bases are shared with TRBD1. This CDR3 region has 14 residues. V was clipped by 3 bases and J by 7 bases; unmatched bases: 8. Germline V gene lookup returns CDR1 SGHTA and CDR2 FQGNSA. CDR3 loop: CASSLAQGGGEAFF. DNA of the CDR3: TGTGCCAGCAGCTTGGCCCAGGGGGGAGGTGAAGCTTTCTTT. The full variable domain, with the rest looked up from reference TRBV7-2 and TRBJ1-1, is GAGVSQSPSNKVTEKGKDVELRCDPISGHTALYWYRQSLGQGLEFLIYFQGNSAPDKSGLPSDRFSAERTGGSVSTLTIQRTQQEDSAVYLCASSLAQGGGEAFFGQGTRLTVV.

This clonotype counts as medium-sized (0.01 to 0.1%). Because this beta chain is a stray read in a library intended to capture alpha chains, its abundance should not be given much weight. The chain carries TRBV9 and TRBJ2-2; 11 bases line up with TRBD2. With 3 bases clipped from V and 4 bases from J, the junction kept 5 bases outside the gene matches. The V gene's germline CDR1 is SGDLS and CDR2 YYNGEE. The CDR3 runs 16 residues. CDR3 DNA: TGTGCCAGCAGCGCGGGACTAGCGGAAATCACCGGGGAGCTGTTTTTT. It translates to CASSAGLAEITGELFF. Complete variable domain (other parts from reference TRBV9 and TRBJ2-2): DSGVTQTPKHLITATGQRVTLRCSPRSGDLSVYWYQQSLDQGLQFLIQYYNGEERAKGNILERFSAQQFPDLHSELNLSSLELGDSALYFCASSAGLAEITGELFFGEGSRLTVL.

This clonotype is judged medium-sized. This beta chain is an off-target read within a library intended for alpha chains, so its frequency means little. The chain couples TRBV6-1 to TRBJ2-1; D is undetermined. V shed 6 bases and J shed 4 bases, with 16 bases lying between them. From germline, CDR1 is MNHNS and CDR2 SASEGT. The CDR3 totals 15 residues. As DNA, the CDR3 is TGTGCCAGCAGGGAGTTGCTGGGCGGATACAATGAGCAGTTCTTC. Translation: CASRELLGGYNEQFF.

As to this clonotype: This beta chain slipped into a library made for alpha chains as a stray read, so its size is not meaningful. The V gene is TRBV20-1, the J gene TRBJ2-3; 11 bases agree with TRBD2. The V segment lost 3 bases and the J segment 0 bases; nucleotides outside the gene matches: 2. In germline, CDR1 is DFQATT, CDR2 SNEGSKA (reference sequence). CDR3 length equals 15 residues. The CDR3 DNA is TGCAGTGCTAGTCGACTAGCGGGGAGCACAGATACGCAGTATTTT. It specifies CSASRLAGSTDTQYF.

Comment on this clonotype: Because the library targeted alpha chains, this beta chain is an off-target read whose size means little. V usage is TRBV13 and J usage is TRBJ2-3; no reliable D call. Per germline, CDR1 PRHDT and CDR2 FYEKMQ (reference sequence). This CDR3 is 12 amino acids long. Trimming took 4 bases from V and 1 from J, leaving 3 bases between them. CDR3 sequence (DNA): TGTGCCAGCAGCTCCCGCACAGATACGCAGTATTTT. It yields the protein CASSSRTDTQYF.